This TCR beta chain came from a study of blood T cell repertoires in COVID-19. Study information: Some COVID-19 samples were acute and others convalescent; all came from the United States, Italy and Spain.

In the study's own analysis: Using reference gene primer amplification, nucleated cell counts were estimated. Clones were read by immunoSEQ multiplex PCR, and TCRdb kept only the in-frame ones, dropping some. V and J calls and clone size are those listed in that table; D and trimming were worked out from the DNA. The table has roughly 81,000 clones, 85% to 90% seen once. V dropped 6 bases and J dropped 1; count of bases not matched to a gene: 5. Germline CDR1 reads SGHRS; CDR2 reads YFSETQ. The CDR3 loop spans 15 amino acids. The chain recombines TRBV5-1 with TRBJ2-1, with 9 bases identical to TRBD1. Material for sequencing was peripheral blood. This receptor was identified in a man aged 35-49 years with acute or convalescent COVID-19. CDR3 in amino acids: CASIPGQGSYNEQFF. CDR3 bases: TGCGCCAGCATACCGGGACAGGGATCCTACAATGAGCAGTTCTTC.